Presented here are 4 T cell receptor beta chains from one specimen sequenced in a study of vaccination and CD4 T cells after COVID-19 (dated by TCRdb to the early 2020s). The antigens of these receptors remain unknown. Library method: PCR. The reads were generated on an Illumina iSeq 100. DNA from cultured CD4+ T cells was subjected to TCR sequencing with the Oncomine TCR Beta short-read assay at the Johns Hopkins FTIC core. TCRdb trimmed the raw reads at Q25, called clones with MiXCR and kept productive beta chains. All rows with the same CDR3 protein become a single entry with the most common DNA and genes. This sample has about 12,000 distinct CDR3 sequences in its table, and approximately 58% of those were observed once. Around 7.4% of the sample is held by the ten biggest clonotypes. The sample's treatment or condition label, in plain terms: approximately 11-day PBMC culture with coronavirus spike peptide pools or control peptides (ViraFEST assay).

This sample comprised CD4+ T cells from blood, cultured in vitro, obtained before SARS-CoV-2 vaccination. These receptors were taken from a human donor who had recovered from COVID-19.

The chain couples TRBV19 to TRBJ2-2, with D perhaps TRBD1 (6 bases). Trimming removed 7 bases from V and 5 bases from J, with 17 bases in between. Germline V gene data show CDR1 as LNHDA and CDR2 as SQIVND (reference sequence). The CDR3 spans 15 residues. CDR3 bases: TGTGCCAGTATGAAATTCAGGGGATCGACCGGGGAGCTGTTTTTT. The encoded protein is CASMKFRGSTGELFF.

V usage is TRBV20-1 and J usage is TRBJ2-5; D is ambiguous. The germline CDR1 and CDR2 sequences are DFQATT and SNEGSKA (reference sequence). The CDR3 totals 14 residues. The germline V and J ends were trimmed by 0 bases and 6 bases, with 14 bases remaining between them. CDR3 protein: CSAREDGSVQTQYF. The CDR3 DNA follows: TGCAGTGCTAGAGAGGACGGGTCCGTGCAGACCCAGTACTTC.

This chain connects TRBV20-1 to TRBJ2-2, with 8 bases identical to TRBD2. With 5 bases clipped from V and 10 bases from J, the junction kept 18 bases outside the gene matches. The CDR3 has 16 residues. Germline loops: CDR1 DFQATT, CDR2 SNEGSKA (reference sequence). CDR3 in DNA: TGCAGTGCTCCCTTAGGCCGGGCGGGAGGCCCAAAGGAGCTGTTTTTT. As protein: CSAPLGRAGGPKELFF.

The chain recombines TRBV7-3 with TRBJ2-6; D gene ambiguous. In germline, CDR1 is SGHTA, CDR2 FQGTGA. CDR3 length: 13 amino acids. Deletions cut 7 bases from V and 7 bases from J, with 11 bases between. CDR3 sequence (DNA): TGTGCCAGCAAAATTCGTAGTGCCAACGTCCTGACTTTC. It yields the protein CASKIRSANVLTF.